Following are 30 T cell receptor beta chains from one sample sequenced in a study of radiation and T cells in renal cell carcinoma. Treatment meaning: treatment-naive control, cytoreductive nephrectomy. Sequencing used immunoSEQ multiplex PCR; TCRdb keeps in-frame clones, though not all of them. This sample has 20,000 to 25,000 clones, with roughly 50% found just once. The sample was tumor tissue, taken from a patient whose treatment was nephrectomy without radiotherapy. These receptors were obtained from a man aged 40-49 years with renal cell carcinoma.

The chain joins TRBV6-6 to TRBJ1-1, with D maybe TRBD1 (5 bases). Germline V gives CDR1 MNHNY, CDR2 SVGAGI (reference sequence). The CDR3 sequence is 15 residues long. The V gene lost 6 bases and the J gene lost 0 bases, with 14 bases spanning the gap. CDR3 sequence: CASRKGRHLNTEAFF. The CDR3 DNA is TGTGCCAGCAGGAAGGGGAGGCACCTGAACACTGAAGCTTTCTTT.

In this sample, this clone turned up many times. The chain has TRBV4-2 and TRBJ2-1; D is uncertain. This CDR3 has 11 amino acids. The V gene's germline CDR1 is LGHNA and CDR2 YNFKEQ. V was pared by 1 base and J by 8 bases, with 3 bases between. CDR3 amino acids: CASSQGDEQFF. For the CDR3, the DNA is TGTGCCAGCAGCCAAGGCGATGAGCAGTTCTTC.

This clone turned up a few times. This chain connects TRBV4-2 to TRBJ2-1, with 14 bases lining up with TRBD2. The CDR3 has 17 residues. From germline, CDR1 is LGHNA and CDR2 YNFKEQ. V shed 0 bases, J shed 13 bases, and the junction held 11 bases outside the gene matches. The CDR3 DNA sequence: TGTGCCAGCAGCCAAGAGTGGACTAGCGGGGGGTTCCTGGATCAGTTCTTC. It encodes CASSQEWTSGGFLDQFF.

The rearrangement uses TRBV7-2 and TRBJ2-1; no firm D call. CDR1 and CDR2 from the germline V gene are SGHTA and FQGNSA. V was trimmed by 2 bases and J by 7 bases, leaving 6 bases between them. The CDR3 is 12 amino acids. CDR3 residues: CASSLSRNEQFF. CDR3 nucleotide sequence: TGTGCCAGCAGCTTATCCAGGAATGAGCAGTTCTTC. Variable domain in full (rest from reference TRBV7-2 and TRBJ2-1): GAGVSQSPSNKVTEKGKDVELRCDPISGHTALYWYRQSLGQGLEFLIYFQGNSAPDKSGLPSDRFSAERTGGSVSTLTIQRTQQEDSAVYLCASSLSRNEQFFGPGTRLTVL.

This chain joins TRBV11-2 and TRBJ2-7; D is unresolved. Germline assignment: CDR1 SGHAT and CDR2 FQNNGV. The CDR3 spans 15 residues. Trimming shortened V by 5 bases and J by 0 bases, and 14 bases separated the two germline ends. CDR3 coding DNA: TGTGCCAGCAGCCTGGAGACGCCGTCCTCCTACGAGCAGTACTTC. Its translation is CASSLETPSSYEQYF. Drawing the rest from reference TRBV11-2 and TRBJ2-7, the complete variable domain is EAGVAQSPRYKIIEKRQSVAFWCNPISGHATLYWYQQILGQGPKLLIQFQNNGVVDDSQLPKDRFSAERLKGVDSTLKIQPAKLEDSAVYLCASSLETPSSYEQYFGPGTRLTVT.

The chain has TRBV6-4 and TRBJ2-7; a possible D gene is TRBD1 (6 bases). There are 16 residues in the CDR3. Germline V CDR1 and CDR2: MRHNA, SNTAGT. V was clipped by 6 bases and J by 4 bases, with 22 bases between them. The CDR3 is CASRASRGLEPYEQYV. Written as DNA, the CDR3 is TGTGCCAGCAGGGCCTCCAGGGGATTGGAACCTTACGAGCAGTACGTC.

The sample holds a few counts of this clone. V is TRBV7-2 and J is TRBJ1-1; D is uncertain. Trimming shortened V by 1 base and J by 11 bases, and 14 bases separated the two germline ends. The CDR3 is 13 amino acids. Germline CDR1 SGHTA, CDR2 FQGNSA. The CDR3 reads CASSLEVGTPAFF. CDR3 nucleotides: TGTGCCAGCAGCTTAGAAGTGGGAACGCCCGCTTTCTTT.

This chain uses TRBV2 with TRBJ1-2, with 8 nucleotides matching TRBD1. The CDR3 spans 14 residues. Losses at the gene ends were 6 bases for V and 1 base for J; bases not matched to a gene: 4. CDR1 is SNHLY, CDR2 FYNNEI, per germline. For the CDR3, the DNA is TGTGCCAGCAGCTTACAGGGGGTTAACTATGGCTACACCTTC. This sequence encodes CASSLQGVNYGYTF. Full variable domain (remainder filled in from reference TRBV2 and TRBJ1-2): EPEVTQTPSHQVTQMGQEVILRCVPISNHLYFYWYRQILGQKVEFLVSFYNNEISEKSEIFDDQFSVERPDGSNFTLKIRSTKLEDSAMYFCASSLQGVNYGYTFGSGTRLTVV.

This clone was seen just once. The CDR3, as DNA: TGTGCCAGCAGCTTAGGGAGCACCGGGGAGCTGTTTTTT. This sequence encodes CASSLGSTGELFF. V gene TRBV11-1 combines with J gene TRBJ2-2; D ambiguous. The CDR3 contains 13 residues. Trimming left V 1 base short and J 4 bases short, with 4 bases between. Germline V gene data show CDR1 as SGHAT and CDR2 as FQDESV (reference sequence).

The chain employs TRBV6-5 and TRBJ1-6, with a tentative D call TRBD1 (6 bases). The CDR3 runs 15 residues. Trimming took 8 bases from V and 9 from J, leaving 20 bases between them. Germline V gene sequence: CDR1 MNHEY, CDR2 SVGAGI. This chain's CDR3 is CASSSHREGFSPLHF. CDR3 coding DNA: TGTGCCAGCTCTTCCCACAGGGAAGGTTTTTCACCCCTCCACTTT.

The chain combines TRBV6-5 with TRBJ1-3; D unresolved. The germline CDR1 and CDR2 sequences are MNHEY and SVGAGI. This CDR3 region has 12 residues. The V end was cut by 6 bases, the J end by 4 bases, with 7 bases between. This CDR3 reads CASRSQGNTIYF. DNA of the CDR3: TGTGCCAGCAGGTCCCAGGGAAACACCATATATTTT.

V usage is TRBV7-4 and J usage is TRBJ1-6, with D tentatively TRBD1 (5 bases). From germline, CDR1 is SGHVT and CDR2 SQSDAQ. This CDR3 has 15 amino acids. The V end was cut by 1 base, the J end by 8 bases, with 12 bases between. The CDR3 loop is CASSLGPGRYSPLHF. The CDR3 nucleotides read TGTGCCAGCAGCTTAGGGCCGGGACGCTATTCACCCCTCCACTTT.

This chain links TRBV5-1 with TRBJ1-1; D unresolved. The V gene lost 0 bases and the J gene lost 4 bases, with 10 bases spanning the gap. The CDR3 contains 14 residues. CDR1 SGHRS and CDR2 YFSETQ come from the germline V gene. For the CDR3, the DNA is TGCGCCAGCAGCTTGGTTTTGGAGGGCACTGAAGCTTTCTTT. Residues: CASSLVLEGTEAFF.

The chain combines TRBV7-6 with TRBJ2-5, with 10 bases matching TRBD1. CDR1 is SGHVS, CDR2 FNYEAQ, per germline. The junction had 4 bases not matched to a gene; V was cut back by 4 bases and J by 5 bases. The CDR3 has 14 amino acids. Written as DNA, the CDR3 is TGTGCCAGCAGCTGGACAGGGGGTGAGGAGACCCAGTACTTC. Protein: CASSWTGGEETQYF.

The chain combines TRBV7-9 with TRBJ2-1; unclear D gene. The CDR3 is made up of 15 amino acids. Germline V gene data show CDR1 as SEHNR and CDR2 as FQNEAQ (reference sequence). V lost 5 bases, J lost 7 bases, and 18 bases lay in between. The DNA of the CDR3 is TGTGCCAGCAGCCCCCCAAGGGCTAGAGCGAATGAGCAGTTCTTC. This encodes CASSPPRARANEQFF.

The CDR3 nucleotides read TGTGCCAGCAGTGAAAACCCCCGGGGAGGAGCCTACAATGAGCAGTTCTTC. Translated, it gives CASSENPRGGAYNEQFF. The chain uses TRBV6-1 and TRBJ2-1; weak D call: TRBD2 (6 bases). V was trimmed by 2 bases and J by 2 bases, leaving 16 bases between them. Germline V gives CDR1 MNHNS, CDR2 SASEGT. The CDR3 covers 17 residues.

The V and J genes are TRBV18 and TRBJ2-1; tentatively, D is TRBD1 (5 bases). This CDR3 is built from 15 residues. Germline CDR1 reads KGHSH; CDR2 reads LQKENI. The ends were cut back, 2 bases at V and 3 bases at J, with 11 bases in the middle. CDR3 loop: CASSPVIRDYNEQFF. The CDR3 coding sequence is TGTGCCAGCTCACCAGTAATCAGGGACTACAATGAGCAGTTCTTC.

This chain links TRBV7-9 with TRBJ1-2; no reliable D call. The CDR3 runs to 15 residues. V gave up 5 bases and J gave up 6 bases, with 19 bases separating them. Germline assignment: CDR1 SEHNR and CDR2 FQNEAQ (reference sequence). The CDR3 DNA reads as TGTGCCAGCAGCCATTCCTATGCAGGTTCAGATGGCTACACCTTC. Protein: CASSHSYAGSDGYTF.

V and J are TRBV7-4 and TRBJ2-7, with 7 bases identical to TRBD2. J lost 5 bases, V lost 1 base, and 5 bases had no gene match. CDR3 length equals 14 residues. The germline V gene has CDR1 SGHVT and CDR2 SQSDAQ. The chain's CDR3 is CASSLEERGDEQYV. In nucleotides, the CDR3 is TGTGCCAGCAGCTTAGAGGAGCGGGGAGACGAGCAGTACGTC.

V and J are TRBV29-1 and TRBJ1-1; 7 bases agree with TRBD1. V lost 4 bases and J lost 5; bases outside the gene matches: 4. The germline V gene encodes CDR1 SQVTM and CDR2 ANQGSEA. This CDR3 has 12 residues. The CDR3 loop is CSVGRGPTEAFF. DNA for the CDR3: TGCAGCGTTGGTAGGGGGCCTACTGAAGCTTTCTTT. Drawing the rest from reference TRBV29-1 and TRBJ1-1, the complete variable domain is SAVISQKPSRDICQRGTSLTIQCQVDSQVTMMFWYRQQPGQSLTLIATANQGSEATYESGFVIDKFPISRPNLTFSTLTVSNMSPEDSSIYLCSVGRGPTEAFFGQGTRLTVV.

This chain connects TRBV4-1 to TRBJ2-6; the D is unclear. Trimming removed 0 bases at V and 2 bases at J, with 14 bases between. This CDR3 contains 18 residues. CDR1 is MGHRA and CDR2 is YSYEKL in the germline V gene. CDR3 in DNA: TGCGCCAGCAGCCAAGATAGTCGACGTGCAACTGGGGCCAACGTCCTGACTTTC. This codes for CASSQDSRRATGANVLTF.

The V call is TRBV7-2, the J call TRBJ1-2, with D unresolved. The germline CDR1 and CDR2 sequences are SGHTA and FQGNSA. V was shortened by 5 bases and J by 1 base, with 14 bases between the two germline ends. CDR3 size: 15 residues. The CDR3 loop is CASSRLSGYNYGYTF. CDR3 in DNA: TGTGCCAGCAGCCGCCTCTCCGGGTATAACTATGGCTACACCTTC.

This clone was seen more than once but under ten times. The V call is TRBV7-9, the J call TRBJ1-2; 12 nucleotides align to TRBD1. Trimming at V came to 5 bases and at J to 8 bases, leaving 12 bases not matched to a gene. Germline CDR1 reads SEHNR; CDR2 reads FQNEAQ (reference sequence). CDR3 length equals 16 residues. The CDR3 loop reads CASSPSPGTGGGGYTF. CDR3 nucleotides: TGTGCCAGCAGCCCAAGTCCCGGGACAGGGGGCGGAGGCTACACCTTC.

CDR3 sequence: CSAKVFNYEQYF. In DNA form, the CDR3 reads TGCAGCGCCAAGGTCTTTAACTACGAGCAGTACTTC. The chain carries TRBV29-1 and TRBJ2-7, with unresolved D. V lost 7 bases to trimming and J lost 3 bases, with 13 bases between them. The CDR3 has 12 residues. Germline lookup yields CDR1 SQVTM and CDR2 ANQGSEA.

The V gene is TRBV28, the J gene TRBJ1-2, with TRBD1 identical over 9 bases. The CDR3 consists of 12 residues. Germline values: CDR1 MDHEN, CDR2 SYDVKM. With 5 bases clipped from V and 8 bases from J, the junction kept 3 bases outside the gene matches. CDR3: CASSPGQGGYTF. The CDR3 DNA reads as TGTGCCAGCAGTCCGGGACAGGGAGGCTACACCTTC.

Only a few counts were recorded for this clone. The CDR3 bases are TGTGCCATCAGTGATCCCCAGGGAAAGGATAATTCACCCCTCCACTTT. Its translation is CAISDPQGKDNSPLHF. The V call is TRBV10-3, the J call TRBJ1-6, with D perhaps TRBD1 (5 bases). This CDR3 is 16 amino acids long. CDR1 is ENHRY, CDR2 SYGVKD, per germline. Trimming removed 3 bases from V and 5 bases from J, with 14 bases in between.

The J gene is TRBJ1-2, the V gene TRBV27; the D is unclear. V gave up 6 bases and J gave up 2 bases, with 7 bases separating them. Per the germline V gene, CDR1 is MNHEY and CDR2 is SMNVEV (reference sequence). This CDR3 region has 12 residues. Here the CDR3 DNA reads TGTGCCAGCAGCACAAACAACTATGGCTACACCTTC. It translates to CASSTNNYGYTF.

This clone showed up just a few times. J is TRBJ1-6 and V is TRBV11-2; D uncertain. The germline CDR1 and CDR2 sequences are SGHAT and FQNNGV. The CDR3 is 14 amino acids. The germline V and J ends were trimmed by 0 bases and 10 bases, with 10 bases remaining between them. CDR3 sequence (DNA): TGTGCCAGCAGCTTAGAGGGGTTCGGATCACCCCTCCACTTT. This encodes CASSLEGFGSPLHF.

Points on this clone: The sample holds other DNA sequences that translate to the same CDR3. V usage is TRBV5-6 and J usage is TRBJ2-1, with a tentative D call TRBD1 (6 bases). This CDR3 is 14 amino acids long. Trimming took 4 bases from V and 4 from J, leaving 12 bases between them. Germline V lookup: CDR1 SGHDT, CDR2 YYEEEE. The CDR3 bases are TGTGCCAGCAGCCTGACAGGTGGATACAATGAGCAGTTCTTC. Encoded protein: CASSLTGGYNEQFF.

A single count supports this clone. The chain has TRBV2 and TRBJ2-1, with 11 bases that match TRBD2. The germline gives CDR1 SNHLY, CDR2 FYNNEI. Losses at the gene ends were 7 bases for V and 7 bases for J; bases not matched to a gene: 9. The CDR3 has 15 amino acids. CDR3 nucleotides: TGTGCCAGCACCCAACTAGCGGGAGTGGGGAATGAGCAGTTCTTC. Translating gives CASTQLAGVGNEQFF.